This T cell receptor beta chain was documented in a study of T cell responses to AZD1222 COVID-19 vaccine. Looked up from germline, CDR1 is LNHDA and CDR2 is SQIVND (reference sequence). The CDR3 runs to 16 residues. V lost 4 bases and J 0 bases, leaving 12 bases between the germline ends. TCRdb's table, derived via immunoSEQ multiplex PCR, lists solely in-frame clones and lacks some. The data contain 200,000 to 250,000 clones, about 93% of them seen just once; the ten biggest clones take up over 0.95%. Details on this clone: Its antigen is not known.

Overall study findings and caveats: Clonal diversity may have been underestimated, and the donors were mostly white British, with more females than males.

The chain has TRBV19 and TRBJ1-4; a weak D match, TRBD1 (6 bases). Sequencing used peripheral blood, obtained on day 0 of MenACWY control vaccination. The source is an adult in good health. CDR3 residues: CASSRDRIATNEKLFF. The CDR3 DNA reads as TGTGCCAGTAGTAGAGACAGGATTGCAACTAATGAAAAACTGTTTTTT.